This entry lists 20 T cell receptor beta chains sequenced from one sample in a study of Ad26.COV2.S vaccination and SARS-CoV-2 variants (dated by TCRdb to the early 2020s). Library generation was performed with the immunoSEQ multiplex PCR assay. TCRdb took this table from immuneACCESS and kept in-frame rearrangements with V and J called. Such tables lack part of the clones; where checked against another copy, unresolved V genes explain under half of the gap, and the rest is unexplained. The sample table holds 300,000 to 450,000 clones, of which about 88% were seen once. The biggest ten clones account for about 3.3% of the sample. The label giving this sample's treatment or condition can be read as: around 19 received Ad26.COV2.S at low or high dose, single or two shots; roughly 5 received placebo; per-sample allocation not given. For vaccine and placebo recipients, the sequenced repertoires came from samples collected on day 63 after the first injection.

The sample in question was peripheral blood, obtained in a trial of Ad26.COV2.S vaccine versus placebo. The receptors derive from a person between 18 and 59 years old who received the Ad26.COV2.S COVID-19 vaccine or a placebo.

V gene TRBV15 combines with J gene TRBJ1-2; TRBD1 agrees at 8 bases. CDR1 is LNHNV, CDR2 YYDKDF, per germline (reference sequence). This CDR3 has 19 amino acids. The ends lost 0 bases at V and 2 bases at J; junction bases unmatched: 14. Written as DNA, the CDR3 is TGTGCCACCAGCAGAGAGGCGGGGGTTGGACAGGGTCCGAACTATGGCTACACCTTC. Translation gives CATSREAGVGQGPNYGYTF. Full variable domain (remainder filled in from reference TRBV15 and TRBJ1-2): DAMVIQNPRYQVTQFGKPVTLSCSQTLNHNVMYWYQQKSSQAPKLLFHYYDKDFNNEADTPDNFQSRRPNTSFCFLDIRSPGLGDTAMYLCATSREAGVGQGPNYGYTFGSGTRLTVV.

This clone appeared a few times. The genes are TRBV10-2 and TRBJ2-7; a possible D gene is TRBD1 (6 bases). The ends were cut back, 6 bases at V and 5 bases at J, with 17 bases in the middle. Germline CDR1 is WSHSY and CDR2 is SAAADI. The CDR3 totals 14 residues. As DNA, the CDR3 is TGCGCCAGCAGATCTCTGGGACAAGTCGACGAGCAGTACTTC. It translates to CASRSLGQVDEQYF.

The CDR3 DNA is TGTGCCAGCAGTTCAGGGGTTAGTGGCACTGAAGCTTTCTTT. Residues: CASSSGVSGTEAFF. V is TRBV27 and J is TRBJ1-1; D perhaps matches TRBD1 (6 bases). Trimming removed 4 bases at V and 4 bases at J, with 13 bases between. The germline CDR1 and CDR2 sequences are MNHEY and SMNVEV (reference sequence). This CDR3 has 14 amino acids.

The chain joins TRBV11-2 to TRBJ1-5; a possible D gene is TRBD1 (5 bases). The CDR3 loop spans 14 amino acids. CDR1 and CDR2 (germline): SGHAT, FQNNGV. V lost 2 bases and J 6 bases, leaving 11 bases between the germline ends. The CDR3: CASSLIQGSQPQHF. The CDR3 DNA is TGTGCCAGCAGCTTAATCCAGGGTAGTCAGCCCCAGCATTTT. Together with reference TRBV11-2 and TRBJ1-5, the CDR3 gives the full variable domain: EAGVAQSPRYKIIEKRQSVAFWCNPISGHATLYWYQQILGQGPKLLIQFQNNGVVDDSQLPKDRFSAERLKGVDSTLKIQPAKLEDSAVYLCASSLIQGSQPQHFGDGTRLSIL.

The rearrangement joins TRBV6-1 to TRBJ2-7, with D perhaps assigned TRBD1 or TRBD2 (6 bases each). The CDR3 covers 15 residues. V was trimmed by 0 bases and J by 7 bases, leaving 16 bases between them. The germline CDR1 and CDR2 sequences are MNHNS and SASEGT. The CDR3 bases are TGTGCCAGCAGTGAAGCGGCCGGGGGCGCGGGGGAGCAGTACTTC. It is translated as CASSEAAGGAGEQYF.

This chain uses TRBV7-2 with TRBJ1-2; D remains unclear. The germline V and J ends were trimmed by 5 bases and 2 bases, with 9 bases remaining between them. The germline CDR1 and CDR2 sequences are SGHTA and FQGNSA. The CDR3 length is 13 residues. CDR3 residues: CASSADGNYGYTF. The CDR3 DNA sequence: TGTGCCAGCAGCGCAGACGGAAACTATGGCTACACCTTC. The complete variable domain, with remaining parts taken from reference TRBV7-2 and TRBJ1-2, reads GAGVSQSPSNKVTEKGKDVELRCDPISGHTALYWYRQSLGQGLEFLIYFQGNSAPDKSGLPSDRFSAERTGGSVSTLTIQRTQQEDSAVYLCASSADGNYGYTFGSGTRLTVV.

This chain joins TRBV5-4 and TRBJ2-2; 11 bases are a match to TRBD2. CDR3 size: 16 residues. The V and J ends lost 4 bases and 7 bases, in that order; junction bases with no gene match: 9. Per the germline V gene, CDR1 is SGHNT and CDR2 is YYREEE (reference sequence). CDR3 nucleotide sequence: TGTGCCAGCAGCGGAATAGCGGGAGGGCCGGGCGGGGAGCTGTTTTTT. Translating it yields CASSGIAGGPGGELFF.

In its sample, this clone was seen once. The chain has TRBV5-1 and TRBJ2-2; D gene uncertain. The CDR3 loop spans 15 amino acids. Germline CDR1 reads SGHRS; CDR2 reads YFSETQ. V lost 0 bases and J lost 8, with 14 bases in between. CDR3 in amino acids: CASSLALATGGELFF. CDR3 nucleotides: TGCGCCAGCAGCTTGGCCCTGGCCACTGGGGGGGAGCTGTTTTTT.

DNA of the CDR3: TGTGCCAGCCGGGACAGCTCCTACAATGAGCAGTTCTTC. This sequence encodes CASRDSSYNEQFF. The rearrangement links TRBV28 to TRBJ2-1, with 7 bases fitting TRBD1. The CDR3 is 13 residues long. After removal of 8 bases from V and 0 bases from J, the junction contained 1 base not matched to a gene. In germline, CDR1 is MDHEN, CDR2 SYDVKM.

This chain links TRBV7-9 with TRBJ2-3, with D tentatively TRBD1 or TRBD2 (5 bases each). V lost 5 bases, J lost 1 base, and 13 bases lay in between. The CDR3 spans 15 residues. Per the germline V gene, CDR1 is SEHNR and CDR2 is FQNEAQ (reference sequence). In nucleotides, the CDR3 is TGTGCCAGCAGCGCCCTCCGGGGCGGCACAGATACGCAGTATTTT. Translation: CASSALRGGTDTQYF.

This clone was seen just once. The CDR3 DNA sequence: TGTGCCAGCAGTTTAAGGATGGGAAATACTGAAGCTTTCTTT. Its protein is CASSLRMGNTEAFF. The chain carries TRBV27 and TRBJ1-1; no firm D call. CDR3 length equals 14 residues. Germline V gene sequence: CDR1 MNHEY, CDR2 SMNVEV (reference sequence). The ends were cut back, 2 bases at V and 5 bases at J, with 12 bases in the middle.

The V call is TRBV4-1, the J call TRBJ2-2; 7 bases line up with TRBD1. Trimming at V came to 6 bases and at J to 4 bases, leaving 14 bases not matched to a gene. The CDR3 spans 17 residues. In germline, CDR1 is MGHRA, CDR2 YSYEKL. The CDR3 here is CASSRTTPGQRTGELFF. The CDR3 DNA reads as TGCGCCAGCAGTCGTACAACGCCGGGACAGCGCACCGGGGAGCTGTTTTTT.

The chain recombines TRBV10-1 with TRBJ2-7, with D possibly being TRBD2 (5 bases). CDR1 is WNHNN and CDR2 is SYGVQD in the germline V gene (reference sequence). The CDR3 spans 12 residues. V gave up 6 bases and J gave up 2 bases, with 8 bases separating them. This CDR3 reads CASRSGTYEQYF. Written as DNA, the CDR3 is TGCGCCAGCAGGAGCGGAACCTACGAGCAGTACTTC.

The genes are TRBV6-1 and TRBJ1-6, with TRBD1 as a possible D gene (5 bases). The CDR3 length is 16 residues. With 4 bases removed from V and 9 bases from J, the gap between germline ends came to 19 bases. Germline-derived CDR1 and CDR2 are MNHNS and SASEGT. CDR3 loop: CASSVTVGGSSSPLHF. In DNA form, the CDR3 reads TGTGCCAGCAGTGTGACAGTTGGTGGTTCTAGTTCACCCCTCCACTTT.

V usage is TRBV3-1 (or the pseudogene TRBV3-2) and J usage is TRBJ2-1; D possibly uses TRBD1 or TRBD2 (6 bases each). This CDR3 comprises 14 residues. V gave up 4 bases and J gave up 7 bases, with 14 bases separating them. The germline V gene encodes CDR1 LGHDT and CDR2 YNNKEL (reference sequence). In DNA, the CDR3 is TGTGCCAGCAGCCGACAGGTCGGGACTAATGAGCAGTTCTTC. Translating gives CASSRQVGTNEQFF.

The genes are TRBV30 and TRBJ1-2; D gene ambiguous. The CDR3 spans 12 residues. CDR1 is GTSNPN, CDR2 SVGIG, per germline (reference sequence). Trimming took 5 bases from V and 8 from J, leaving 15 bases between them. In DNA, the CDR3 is TGTGCCTGGCGCGGGCCCTTTATGGGCTACACCTTC. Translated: CAWRGPFMGYTF.

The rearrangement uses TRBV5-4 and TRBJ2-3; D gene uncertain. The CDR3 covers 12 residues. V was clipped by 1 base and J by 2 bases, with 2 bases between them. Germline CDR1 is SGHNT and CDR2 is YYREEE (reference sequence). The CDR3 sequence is CASSLITDTQYF. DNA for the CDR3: TGTGCCAGCAGCTTGATCACAGATACGCAGTATTTT.

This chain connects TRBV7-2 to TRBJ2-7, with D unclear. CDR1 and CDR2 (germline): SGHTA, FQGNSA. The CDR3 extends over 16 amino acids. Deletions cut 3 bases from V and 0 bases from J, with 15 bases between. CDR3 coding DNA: TGTGCCAGCAGCTTCCCGATCGACAACCCCTCCTACGAGCAGTACTTC. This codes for CASSFPIDNPSYEQYF.

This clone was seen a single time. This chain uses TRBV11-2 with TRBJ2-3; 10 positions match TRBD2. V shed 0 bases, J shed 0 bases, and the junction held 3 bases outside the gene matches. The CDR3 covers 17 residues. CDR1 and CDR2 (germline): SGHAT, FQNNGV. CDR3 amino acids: CASSLEAGGASTDTQYF. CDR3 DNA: TGTGCCAGCAGCTTAGAAGCGGGGGGGGCCAGCACAGATACGCAGTATTTT.

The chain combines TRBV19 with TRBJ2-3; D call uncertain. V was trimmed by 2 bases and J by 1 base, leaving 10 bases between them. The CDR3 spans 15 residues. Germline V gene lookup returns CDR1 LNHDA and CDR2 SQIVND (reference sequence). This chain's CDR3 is CASSIPGQRTDTQYF. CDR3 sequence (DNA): TGTGCCAGTAGTATACCCGGTCAACGCACAGATACGCAGTATTTT.